Sequencing of this T cell receptor beta chain was carried out in a study of blood T cells in healthy people across ages. Study observations and caveats: Across the age range, TCR beta diversity per million T cells fell in a roughly linear way.

Comments on this clonotype: Its antigen is unknown.

The authors ran a second PCR of 7 to 11 cycles using a sample-barcoded 5' primer and a J-beta primer mix. Each cDNA molecule, via a template-switch adaptor with 12 random nucleotides, was tagged. In TCRdb, the 5' RACE reads were re-called with MiXCR into one record per CDR3 protein. The data hold 1.5 million to 2 million distinct CDR3 sequences, with 49% observed a single time. V was pared by 0 bases and J by 5 bases, with 6 bases of the junction left unmatched. The germline V gene encodes CDR1 SGDLS and CDR2 YYNGEE. The CDR3 spans 15 residues. The receptor's source is a woman between 40 and 55 years old in good health. This chain links TRBV9 with TRBJ2-3; 7 nucleotides match TRBD2. The sequencing sample was made of blood. As DNA, the CDR3 is TGTGCCAGCAGCGTAGAGGCGGGGGAAGGAGATACGCAGTATTTT. Its protein product is CASSVEAGEGDTQYF.